This T cell receptor (beta chain) was obtained from a study of blood T cells in healthy people across ages (dated by TCRdb to the mid-2010s). Background on the whole study: In model experiments, roughly one uniquely barcoded TCR beta cDNA molecule per two T cells was captured by template switching. Four age groups were formed from the donors: young (average approximately 16 years), middle-aged (less than 40), aged (under 70) and long-lived (about 80). Using deep sequencing normalized with unique cDNA molecular identifiers, the study measured how TCR beta repertoire diversity changes with age. To avoid experimental bias, donors of different ages were distributed randomly across sequencing lanes. Using the same blood draw, the study looked at two additional independent replicas of 1 million unique cDNA reads for two donors, one aged 18 to 30 and the other aged 80 or older.

The library was generated by 5' RACE. The sequencer was an Illumina HiSeq 2500. A second PCR of about 7 to 12 cycles was run with a J-beta primer mix and a sample-barcoded 5' primer. A template-switch 5' adaptor carrying 12 random nucleotides introduced a unique molecular identifier onto each TCR beta cDNA molecule. Each sample yielded at least 3 million CDR3-containing paired-end reads. All of the RNA was converted into first-strand cDNA using the Mint cDNA synthesis kit, with a TRBC-specific oligonucleotide serving as the primer. Following uracil-DNA glycosylase treatment, all cDNA underwent a first 18-cycle PCR with the universal primers M1SS and BC2_uni_R. The source study handled its data this way. Normalization of each sample was performed by random selection of 1 million high-quality reads, each carrying a distinct molecular identifier. Reads with shared molecular identifiers were discarded instead of being binned into consensus sequences. MiTCR, run with a Q25 quality threshold and the strictest error-elimination algorithm, handled CDR3 identification, clonotype clustering and error correction. A nonparametric unseen species model with Euler transformation was used to estimate a lower bound on total TCR beta diversity. The public sequencing data were trimmed at Q25 with fastp and processed into clonotypes with MiXCR by TCRdb, which kept only in-frame beta chains. A single entry per CDR3 protein holds the most common genes and DNA from its merged rows. TCRdb, not the original authors, processed these V and J calls. This sample lists 1.5 million to 2 million distinct CDR3 sequences; around 48% were detected once. Together, the top ten hold approximately 2% of the sample.

The 35 to 40 donors, aged about 6 to 95 years, were systemically healthy Caucasian individuals from Russia. Each donor gave 8.5 to 10 milliliters of peripheral blood, collected into EDTA-treated Vacutainer tubes. Ficoll-Paque density-gradient centrifugation was used to isolate PBMCs, with at least 6.5 million obtained per sample. Total RNA, at least 6 micrograms per sample, was extracted from PBMCs with Trizol reagent. The percentages of naive CD45RAhigh/CD27high T cells were determined by flow cytometry on a PBMC aliquot from every donor. General conclusions and limits of the study: Because profiling used bulk unsorted PBMCs, naive and antigen-experienced compartments could not be compared conclusively. Estimates of total diversity based on one million sequenced T cells were considered lower bounds and underestimates. Because the CMV infection status of the donors was unknown, age-related changes in expanded clonotypes may potentially have been confounded. A strong correlation was found between observed TCR beta diversity and the percentage of naive T cells measured by flow cytometry. Compared with the aged group, the long-lived group had more naive CD4+ T cells, fewer expanded clones and increased TCR diversity, a pattern suggesting age selection. Observed TCR beta diversity per million T cells fell roughly linearly with age, and a significant reduction was already apparent by age about 43.

With regard to this clonotype: This clone's antigen is unknown. No per-base quality is available; no much larger clone lies one base away.

Via the germline V gene (reference sequence), CDR1 is SEHNR and CDR2 FQNEAQ. Measured from the cysteine to the phenylalanine, the CDR3 is 13 residues long. Only the CDR3 region is kept as DNA, spanning 39 bases read in frame from base 1. V gives up 5 bases and J gives up 6 bases, and the segment between their germline ends measures 13 bases. The chain was built from TRBV7-9 and TRBJ1-2; 5 matching bases give a weak D call of TRBD1. This TCR was recovered from a woman between 40 and 50 years old in good health. Sequencing was performed on blood. Read as DNA, the sequence is TGTGCCAGCAGCGCCCGGCAGGGAGATGGCTACACCTTC. Translated, this gives CASSARQGDGYTF.